The 28 T cell receptor beta chains in this list originate from one sample, sequenced in a study of cytomegalovirus exposure and HLA in healthy donors. The PCR had 60 Vbeta and 13 Jbeta primers. The table came from immunoSEQ multiplex PCR; TCRdb's copy has only in-frame clones and leaves some out. Among 150,000 to 200,000 clones, approximately 80% were seen once, and the ten largest hold about an eighth. Specimen: PBMCs. The receptor source for this set is a middle-aged woman in good health and CMV-seronegative.

The V and J genes are TRBV2 and TRBJ1-1; 9 bases line up with TRBD1. The CDR3 loop spans 14 amino acids. With V trimmed by 2 bases and J by 5 bases, 3 bases remained unmatched. CDR1 and CDR2 (germline): SNHLY, FYNNEI. The CDR3 DNA follows: TGTGCCAGCAGTGAAATGGGACAGGGAACTGAAGCTTTCTTT. Its protein is CASSEMGQGTEAFF.

This clone was counted a few times. CDR3 in DNA: TGTGCCAGCTTTACAGGGTTTGGCGATGAGCAGTTCTTC. This sequence encodes CASFTGFGDEQFF. J is TRBJ2-1 and V is TRBV2, with D possibly being TRBD1 (6 bases). The V end was cut by 8 bases, the J end by 8 bases, with 16 bases between. Looked up from germline, CDR1 is SNHLY and CDR2 is FYNNEI. The CDR3 sequence is 13 residues long.

The table lists this clone with a few counts. This chain connects TRBV19 to TRBJ2-3; 10 bases are shared with TRBD1. V shed 5 bases, J shed 6 bases, and the junction held 8 bases outside the gene matches. This CDR3 contains 15 residues. Per the germline V gene, CDR1 is LNHDA and CDR2 is SQIVND (reference sequence). For the CDR3, the DNA is TGTGCCAGTAGTTACAGGGACAGGGGTGGGGATACGCAGTATTTT. Protein product: CASSYRDRGGDTQYF. The full variable domain, in which reference TRBV19 and TRBJ2-3 provide the parts outside the CDR3, is DGGITQSPKYLFRKEGQNVTLSCEQNLNHDAMYWYRQDPGQGLRLIYYSQIVNDFQKGDIAEGYSVSREKKESFPLTVTSAQKNPTAFYLCASSYRDRGGDTQYFGPGTRLTVL.

The genes are TRBV7-6 and TRBJ2-1; tentative D call: TRBD1 (6 bases). V lost 5 bases and J 8 bases, leaving 16 bases between the germline ends. This CDR3 spans 14 amino acids. Looked up from germline, CDR1 is SGHVS and CDR2 is FNYEAQ. This CDR3 is CASSLQGLRDEQFF. The CDR3, as DNA: TGTGCCAGCAGCCTTCAGGGGTTGAGGGATGAGCAGTTCTTC.

The chain carries TRBV28 and TRBJ1-4; TRBD1 is a possible D gene (5 bases). The CDR3 sequence is 15 residues long. Germline values: CDR1 MDHEN, CDR2 SYDVKM. V lost 1 base and J lost 7, with 13 bases in between. CDR3 amino acids: CASSLSRQGGEKLFF. As DNA, the CDR3 is TGTGCCAGCAGTTTATCGAGGCAGGGAGGTGAAAAACTGTTTTTT.

This chain links TRBV30 with TRBJ2-1; 8 nucleotides agree with TRBD1. The CDR3 contains 15 residues. V was clipped by 4 bases and J by 1 base; unmatched bases: 6. Germline V gene data show CDR1 as GTSNPN and CDR2 as SVGIG (reference sequence). CDR3 coding DNA: TGTGCCTGGACCCTCTACAGGGGGTCCTACAATGAGCAGTTCTTC. Translated: CAWTLYRGSYNEQFF. Full variable domain (missing parts from reference TRBV30 and TRBJ2-1): SQTIHQWPATLVQPVGSPLSLECTVEGTSNPNLYWYRQAAGRGLQLLFYSVGIGQISSEVPQNLSASRPQDRQFILSSKKLLLSDSGFYLCAWTLYRGSYNEQFFGPGTRLTVL.

V is TRBV5-8 and J is TRBJ2-1; weak D call: TRBD1 (6 bases). There are 15 residues in the CDR3. V lost 3 bases and J lost 0, with 10 bases in between. CDR1 SGHTS and CDR2 YDEGEE come from the germline V gene. The CDR3 nucleotides read TGTGCCAGCAGCTGGACAGTGAACTCCTACAATGAGCAGTTCTTC. Translating gives CASSWTVNSYNEQFF.

This clone came up once. The rearrangement uses TRBV11-2 and TRBJ1-2; D is unclear. Germline CDR1 reads SGHAT; CDR2 reads FQNNGV. The CDR3 length is 11 residues. The V end was cut by 9 bases, the J end by 6 bases, with 11 bases between. The DNA for the CDR3 is TGTGCCAGAGGCGGGGAGGATGGCTACACCTTC. Encoded protein: CARGGEDGYTF.

In this sample, this clone turned up once. The chain uses TRBV4-1 and TRBJ1-6; tentatively, D is TRBD1 (5 bases). The V end lost 3 bases, the J end lost 0 bases, and 21 bases lay between the germline ends. Germline CDR1 and CDR2: MGHRA and YSYEKL. This CDR3 spans 20 amino acids. The CDR3 region has the DNA TGCGCCAGCAGCCACTTGGACACTCTCGTCGGGAGCTCCTATAATTCACCCCTCCACTTT. It is translated as CASSHLDTLVGSSYNSPLHF.

This chain joins TRBV14 and TRBJ1-4, with 7 positions matching TRBD1. CDR3 size: 15 residues. Germline trimming cut 4 bases from V and 8 bases from J; bases unmatched to any gene: 10. Germline assignment: CDR1 SGHDN and CDR2 FVKESK. The CDR3 loop reads CASSPFGQDGEKLFF. The CDR3 DNA reads TGTGCCAGCAGCCCTTTCGGACAGGACGGGGAAAAACTGTTTTTT.

The chain recombines TRBV9 with TRBJ1-3, with D unresolved. The CDR3 has 13 amino acids. V was pared by 4 bases and J by 2 bases, with 7 bases between. Germline V gives CDR1 SGDLS, CDR2 YYNGEE. The CDR3 region is CASSPNPGNTIYF. CDR3 bases: TGTGCCAGCAGCCCAAATCCTGGAAACACCATATATTTT.

The V call is TRBV6-5, the J call TRBJ1-1; D is perhaps TRBD1 (6 bases). Germline V gene lookup returns CDR1 MNHEY and CDR2 SVGAGI. V lost 7 bases, J lost 1 base, and 16 bases lay in between. The CDR3 loop spans 15 amino acids. In DNA, the CDR3 is TGTGCCAGCATCAAGCTAGGGGGTCCGAACACTGAAGCTTTCTTT. Protein product: CASIKLGGPNTEAFF.

In DNA form, the CDR3 reads TGTGCCAGCAGTTACCCGCCCTTCGGCACTGAAGCTTTCTTT. Translation gives CASSYPPFGTEAFF. This chain connects TRBV6-6 to TRBJ1-1; D not resolved. The length of the CDR3 is 14 residues. The germline V and J ends were trimmed by 2 bases and 4 bases, with 11 bases remaining between them. Germline loops: CDR1 MNHNY, CDR2 SVGAGI (reference sequence).

This clone was picked up one time. The chain has TRBV5-1 and TRBJ1-6; 10 bases are shared with TRBD1. CDR3 length equals 15 residues. Germline CDR1 reads SGHRS; CDR2 reads YFSETQ. V was pared by 3 bases and J by 7 bases, with 4 bases of the junction left unmatched. The CDR3 DNA reads as TGCGCCAGCAGCTACACGGGACAGGGGAATTCACCCCTCCACTTT. The encoded protein is CASSYTGQGNSPLHF.

The chain uses TRBV6-1 and TRBJ2-3; D uncertain. The V gene lost 4 bases and the J gene lost 1 base, with 9 bases spanning the gap. The CDR3 spans 14 residues. Germline CDR1 reads MNHNS; CDR2 reads SASEGT. The CDR3 nucleotides are TGTGCCAGCAGTGGTGAAGCCGGCACAGATACGCAGTATTTT. Translating gives CASSGEAGTDTQYF.

This clone was seen more than once but under ten times. The CDR3 reads CASSGSGRQQETQYF. CDR3 coding DNA: TGTGCCAGCAGCGGATCGGGAAGACAACAAGAGACCCAGTACTTC. The rearrangement uses TRBV9 and TRBJ2-5, with D perhaps matching TRBD2 (5 bases). This CDR3 has 15 amino acids. V was cut by 3 bases and J by 2 bases, with 14 bases left in between. The germline CDR1 and CDR2 sequences are SGDLS and YYNGEE.

V usage is TRBV29-1 and J usage is TRBJ2-5; D not resolved. Germline CDR1 reads SQVTM; CDR2 reads ANQGSEA. Trimming shortened V by 2 bases and J by 5 bases, and 9 bases separated the two germline ends. The CDR3 is 12 residues long. The CDR3 bases are TGCAGCGTTGAATTGGGCAGCGAGACCCAGTACTTC. Translation: CSVELGSETQYF.

This clone was recorded once. The rearrangement uses TRBV6-5 and TRBJ1-2, with TRBD1 identical over 7 bases. CDR3 length equals 14 residues. The ends lost 4 bases at V and 4 bases at J; junction bases unmatched: 6. Germline CDR1 is MNHEY and CDR2 is SVGAGI. The CDR3 DNA sequence: TGTGCCAGCAGTTTCCGGGACAGCAGCTATGGCTACACCTTC. It translates to CASSFRDSSYGYTF.

The chain recombines TRBV11-1 with TRBJ2-1, with TRBD2 identical over 9 bases. The CDR3 consists of 17 residues. Trimming cost V 3 bases and J 5 bases; bases outside gene matches: 11. Germline V CDR1 and CDR2: SGHAT, FQDESV (reference sequence). The CDR3, as DNA: TGTGCCAGCAGCTTGACAGCGGGAGGTTTTATGAACAATGAGCAGTTCTTC. Translating it yields CASSLTAGGFMNNEQFF.

The gene calls are TRBV10-1 and TRBJ1-6, with 7 bases fitting TRBD1. Unmatched junction bases numbered 6, after V lost 2 bases and J lost 2 bases. The CDR3 runs to 17 residues. The germline V gene encodes CDR1 WNHNN and CDR2 SYGVQD (reference sequence). CDR3 protein: CASSERGPNTYNSPLHF. As DNA, the CDR3 is TGCGCCAGCAGTGAGAGGGGGCCCAATACCTATAATTCACCCCTCCACTTT.

The gene calls are TRBV7-9 and TRBJ2-5, with D hard to call. The germline V and J ends were trimmed by 5 bases and 6 bases, with 10 bases remaining between them. The CDR3 length is 12 residues. Germline lookup yields CDR1 SEHNR and CDR2 FQNEAQ (reference sequence). Written as DNA, the CDR3 is TGTGCCAGCAGCCCGTACCAGAAGACCCAGTACTTC. Its translation is CASSPYQKTQYF.

This clone has just one count. The chain links TRBV19 to TRBJ1-2, with a tentative D call TRBD1 (5 bases). This CDR3 contains 14 residues. CDR1 is LNHDA, CDR2 SQIVND, per germline (reference sequence). Deletions cut 0 bases from V and 8 bases from J, with 13 bases between. The CDR3 DNA sequence: TGTGCCAGTAGTATAGATCAGGGTTTCAGCGGCTACACCTTC. This gives the protein CASSIDQGFSGYTF.

This clone has a single count. This chain joins TRBV30 and TRBJ2-1, with 8 bases aligning to TRBD1. The CDR3 sequence is 13 residues long. From germline, CDR1 is GTSNPN and CDR2 SVGIG (reference sequence). V gave up 4 bases and J gave up 10 bases; unmatched junction bases: 9. The CDR3 DNA is TGTGCCTGGACCTCAGGACAGGGAAACGAGCAGTTCTTC. Amino acids: CAWTSGQGNEQFF.

This chain connects TRBV11-2 to TRBJ2-2; 8 positions match TRBD1. Germline assignment: CDR1 SGHAT and CDR2 FQNNGV. V shed 7 bases and J 4 bases; nucleotides not matched to a gene: 8. This CDR3 has 15 residues. DNA of the CDR3: TGTGCCAGCACCCGAAACAGGGGGTCCACCGGGGAGCTGTTTTTT. This gives the protein CASTRNRGSTGELFF.

The gene calls are TRBV11-3 and TRBJ2-1, with 9 nucleotides matching TRBD2. This CDR3 is 15 amino acids long. The junction had 13 bases not matched to a gene; V was cut back by 6 bases and J by 10 bases. The V gene's germline CDR1 is SGHNT and CDR2 YENEEA. Here the CDR3 reads CASSLGGLAPQEQFF. CDR3 sequence (DNA): TGTGCCAGCAGTTTGGGGGGACTAGCCCCCCAGGAGCAGTTCTTC.

This chain uses TRBV18 with TRBJ2-7, with D unresolved. With 3 bases removed from V and 3 bases from J, the gap between germline ends came to 15 bases. This CDR3 comprises 15 residues. Germline V gene lookup returns CDR1 KGHSH and CDR2 LQKENI. The CDR3 bases are TGTGCCAGCTCACCCATCGCACGCGGAAACTACGAGCAGTACTTC. Translating it yields CASSPIARGNYEQYF.

The chain recombines TRBV5-5 with TRBJ2-3; D may be TRBD1 (5 bases). The V end was cut by 8 bases, the J end by 5 bases, with 21 bases between. CDR3 length: 15 residues. CDR1 is SGHKS and CDR2 is YYEKEE in the germline V gene (reference sequence). CDR3 in DNA: TGTGCCAGTTCCCTTTCGGCAGGGCGCGTAGATACGCAGTATTTT. Amino acids: CASSLSAGRVDTQYF.

This clone was counted between two and nine times. This rearrangement joins TRBV2 to TRBJ2-1, with 11 bases that match TRBD2. The CDR3 has 15 amino acids. CDR1 is SNHLY and CDR2 is FYNNEI in the germline V gene. V gave up 8 bases and J gave up 6 bases; unmatched junction bases: 9. The CDR3 DNA reads TGTGCCAGCGGATCGGGACTAGCGGCCGGCAATGAGCAGTTCTTC. Its translation is CASGSGLAAGNEQFF.